Sequencing of this T cell receptor (beta chain) was carried out in a study of molecular identifiers for immune sequencing clone quantification. Looking at the study overall: Replicate RNA from around 20,000 or 100,000 naive CD8 T cells formed five aliquots; four were sequenced.

This clonotype was seen repeatedly, ten times or more. Its antigen is currently unknown. The CDR3 runs 15 residues. From germline, CDR1 is LGHNA and CDR2 YSLEER. Trimming cost V 0 bases and J 7 bases, with 16 bases left between them. A single record per CDR3 protein comes from TCRdb applying MiXCR to the PCR reads. The data contain roughly 55,000 distinct CDR3 sequences, roughly a third of them singletons. Notes on the study in general: The study found clones above 20 RNA copies held over 98% of effector molecules and under 1% in naive cells.

Sequencing libraries of naive CD8 cells derived from about 20,000 to 1,000,000 sorted cells with 10%, 30% or 50% RNA. Naive CD8 T cell sorting was performed on the CD8+CD4-CCR7+CD45RA+ phenotype. The origin of this receptor is a human donor in good health. Some libraries in this study had Jurkat cell RNA spiked in. The sample consisted of naive CD8+ T cells from blood, with Jurkat cell RNA spiked in. Stated subset: FACS-sorted CD8+CD4-CCR7+CD45RA+ naive T cells. This rearrangement joins TRBV4-3 to TRBJ2-7; D may be TRBD1 (5 bases). CDR3 DNA sequence: TGCGCCAGCAGCCAAGATGTGGGCAGGGTCGGAGAGCAGTACTTC. Its protein product is CASSQDVGRVGEQYF.